This T cell receptor (beta chain) is drawn from a study of T-cell memory formation after mild COVID-19 (dated by TCRdb to the early 2020s). Study-wide context: TCR sequence clusters from the two donors were found to be largely donor specific. In a couple of donors, T-cell clones that expanded and contracted after mild COVID-19 were tracked by sequencing TCRalpha and TCRbeta repertoires over time. The cohort comprised two young, previously healthy adult volunteers, one female and one male. Overall study outcomes, separate from this receptor: Only two mild cases were covered in the study, and larger cohorts including severe cases with pre-infection samples were considered necessary. Clones that contracted from day 15 to 85 showed balanced CD4/CD8 phenotypes, whereas a second wave of clones that expanded from day 15 to 37 leaned towards CD4+. Some responding clones were found in pre-infection memory, which suggests that pre-existing cross-reactive memory T cells took part in the SARS-CoV-2 response. Contracting CD4+ clones were found mainly in CM and EM memory subsets, while CD8+ clones were enriched in EMRA. The second-wave clones that peaked on day 37 were not confirmed to be SARS-CoV-2 specific.

Sequencing was performed on an Illumina NovaSeq 6000. TCRalpha and TCRbeta cDNA libraries were constructed by 5'RACE with constant-segment primers, with sample barcodes and unique molecular identifiers being introduced. Trizol reagent was used to extract RNA from every sample. Libraries were amplified in two PCR steps, with a second sample barcode and Illumina TruSeq adapters added in the second step. Sequencing of libraries was performed on an Illumina NovaSeq with 2 x 150 bp paired-end reads. Concerning the study's data processing: The reads were demultiplexed and collapsed into UMI-guided consensus sequences using migec v1.2.7. Using mixcr v2.1.11, the UMI consensuses were aligned to TRA and TRB V and J templates and assembled into clonotypes. A clonotype was counted as expanded or contracted only when both edgeR and NoisET called the clonotype significant, with the noise models trained on biological replicates. For edgeR calls, a false discovery rate-adjusted p below 0.01 and a log2 fold-change threshold of 1 were applied. As an exploratory analysis of dynamics, max-normalized trajectories of the 1000 most abundant clonotypes were examined with PCA combined with hierarchical clustering. The CD4 or CD8 phenotype of responding clones was assigned using the separately sequenced CD4+ and CD8+ repertoires. TCRdb handled the public reads itself, with Q25 trimming in fastp and clone calling in MiXCR, and kept productive beta chains. Identical CDR3 proteins give one entry, which carries the most common genes and DNA. The V and J calls and clone size come from TCRdb's table, not from the authors' own analysis. This sample gives hundreds of thousands of distinct CDR3 sequences in total; less than 20% of them show up just once. The ten most abundant clones make up 20% to 25% of the sample.

Comment on this clonotype: The target of this receptor is not known. Nothing much larger sits one base from this clone, and base qualities are not available.

Ficoll-Paque density gradient centrifugation was used to isolate PBMCs. The specimen sequenced was PBMCs or a T cell subset sorted from them (not recorded which). The sequence came from a man in his late teens or twenties who had mild COVID-19 (a few samples of this study predate the infection). The sample titles of this study are shuffled in the database, so cell type and time point are left out; the donor was told from shared clones.

The CDR3 corresponds to CASSGGTGVEQPQHF. The DNA is TGTGCCAGCAGCGGGGGGACAGGGGTAGAACAGCCCCAGCATTTT. The rearranged segments are TRBV5-5 and TRBJ1-5; TRBD1 aligns with 10 central bases. V is trimmed back by 4 bases and J by 7 bases, and the junction contains 8 bases that no gene match accounts for. Looking up the germline V gene (reference sequence) yields CDR1 SGHKS and CDR2 YYEKEE. The CDR3 contains 15 residues, cysteine and phenylalanine counted. CDR3 DNA is the only sequence kept; it has 45 bases, read in frame from the first base.